This T cell receptor beta chain was captured in a study of blood T cell repertoires in COVID-19. V gave up 4 bases and J gave up 4 bases, with 8 bases separating them. Germline V gives CDR1 LNHDA, CDR2 SQIVND (reference sequence). This CDR3 comprises 13 residues. Repertoires were generated with immunoSEQ multiplex PCR, while TCRdb's copy carries only in-frame clones and drops some. The sample contains 100,000 or so clones, about four fifths of which appear only once. The receptor comes from a woman aged 80 or over with acute or convalescent COVID-19. The source material was peripheral blood. The rearrangement links TRBV19 to TRBJ2-1; perhaps TRBD1 as D (5 bases). CDR3 DNA: TGTGCCAGTAGTACAGACAGTTACAATGAGCAGTTCTTC. Its translation is CASSTDSYNEQFF.